A single sample gave rise to the 18 T cell receptor beta chains below, sequenced in a study of T cells in pancreatic ductal adenocarcinoma. Produced via immunoSEQ multiplex PCR; TCRdb's table is partial and in-frame only. The sample has approximately 9,000 clones, nearly 90% seen once; the top ten hold about 3%. The selected patients with pancreatic ductal adenocarcinoma had surgery but no neoadjuvant therapy. The sample comprised PBMCs. All receptors derive from a human donor with pancreatic ductal adenocarcinoma.

The chain links TRBV30 to TRBJ1-2; a weak D match, TRBD1 (5 bases). This CDR3 has 13 amino acids. CDR1 GTSNPN and CDR2 SVGIG come from the germline V gene (reference sequence). V was shortened by 0 bases and J by 4 bases, with 9 bases between the two germline ends. The DNA for the CDR3 is TGTGCCTGGAGTGTTCAGGGTTCCTATGGCTACACCTTC. Amino acids: CAWSVQGSYGYTF.

The gene calls are TRBV7-8 and TRBJ2-3; no clear D. This CDR3 is 17 amino acids long. CDR1 is SGHVS, CDR2 FQNEAQ, per germline. V dropped 0 bases and J dropped 4 bases, with 17 bases sitting between them. The CDR3 sequence: CASSLAVLVIRADTQYF. The CDR3 coding sequence is TGTGCCAGCAGCTTAGCCGTCCTAGTTATCCGGGCAGATACGCAGTATTTT. Drawing the rest from reference TRBV7-8 and TRBJ2-3, the complete variable domain is GAGVSQSPRYKVAKRGQDVALRCDPISGHVSLFWYQQALGQGPEFLTYFQNEAQLDKSGLPSDRFFAERPEGSVSTLKIQRTQQEDSAVYLCASSLAVLVIRADTQYFGPGTRLTVL.

V is TRBV7-8 and J is TRBJ1-1; D is possibly TRBD1 (6 bases). The germline V and J ends were trimmed by 2 bases and 1 base, with 14 bases remaining between them. CDR1 and CDR2 (germline): SGHVS, FQNEAQ. The CDR3 runs to 16 residues. The CDR3, as DNA: TGTGCCAGCAGCTTATCCCGGGACACACAGAACACTGAAGCTTTCTTT. It translates to CASSLSRDTQNTEAFF.

The rearrangement links TRBV7-9 to TRBJ1-4; D unresolved. Trimming left V 1 base short and J 3 bases short, with 9 bases between. The germline V gene has CDR1 SEHNR and CDR2 FQNEAQ (reference sequence). The CDR3 runs to 15 residues. The CDR3 loop reads CASSLDGESNEKLFF. In nucleotides, the CDR3 is TGTGCCAGCAGCTTAGACGGGGAATCTAATGAAAAACTGTTTTTT.

The chain employs TRBV9 and TRBJ2-1, with 9 nucleotides matching TRBD1. With V trimmed by 0 bases and J by 3 bases, 4 bases remained unmatched. Germline loops: CDR1 SGDLS, CDR2 YYNGEE. The CDR3 has 16 residues. The CDR3 nucleotides are TGTGCCAGCAGCGTAGGGTGGGGACAGGGCTACAATGAGCAGTTCTTC. It encodes CASSVGWGQGYNEQFF.

V usage is TRBV11-1 and J usage is TRBJ2-2; the match to TRBD2 covers 12 bases. The CDR3 runs to 16 residues. The V gene's germline CDR1 is SGHAT and CDR2 FQDESV (reference sequence). The junction had 9 bases not matched to a gene; V was cut back by 4 bases and J by 9 bases. CDR3 nucleotides: TGTGCCAGCAGCTCCGGACTAGCGGGATTCCGCCGGGAGCTGTTTTTT. As protein: CASSSGLAGFRRELFF.

This rearrangement joins TRBV4-2 to TRBJ1-1; D remains ambiguous. CDR3 size: 12 residues. V was cut by 3 bases and J by 5 bases, with 7 bases left in between. Germline-derived CDR1 and CDR2 are LGHNA and YNFKEQ. In nucleotides, the CDR3 is TGTGCCAGCAGCCAGGAGGTTACTGAAGCTTTCTTT. This encodes CASSQEVTEAFF.

A single count supports this clone. This rearrangement joins TRBV7-9 to TRBJ1-1; TRBD1 aligns across 7 bases. From germline, CDR1 is SEHNR and CDR2 FQNEAQ (reference sequence). The CDR3 has 14 residues. Trimming took 6 bases from V and 1 from J; bases not matched to a gene: 5. The CDR3 nucleotides are TGTGCCAGCAGTCATAGGGGGCAGAACACTGAAGCTTTCTTT. Protein: CASSHRGQNTEAFF. Filled out from reference TRBV7-9 and TRBJ1-1, the complete variable domain reads DTGVSQNPRHKITKRGQNVTFRCDPISEHNRLYWYRQTLGQGPEFLTYFQNEAQLEKSRLLSDRFSAERPKGSFSTLEIQRTEQGDSAMYLCASSHRGQNTEAFFGQGTRLTVV.

The CDR3 loop is CASSLSGGALYEQYF. The CDR3 bases are TGTGCCAGCAGTCTTAGCGGGGGGGCCTTGTACGAGCAGTACTTC. The gene calls are TRBV28 and TRBJ2-7, with 11 positions matching TRBD2. The CDR3 consists of 15 residues. The V and J ends lost 5 bases and 4 bases, in that order; junction bases with no gene match: 7. Germline V gene sequence: CDR1 MDHEN, CDR2 SYDVKM.

This clone occurred once. The gene calls are TRBV30 and TRBJ2-7; 9 bases map to TRBD2. Looked up from germline, CDR1 is GTSNPN and CDR2 is SVGIG (reference sequence). This CDR3 comprises 13 residues. V shed 1 base and J 7 bases; nucleotides not matched to a gene: 5. As DNA, the CDR3 is TGTGCCTGGAGTGCTGGGACTAGCATAGAGCAGTACTTC. It codes for CAWSAGTSIEQYF.

The table lists this clone with a count of one. The chain employs TRBV7-2 and TRBJ2-7; D is possibly TRBD1 (5 bases). Looked up from germline, CDR1 is SGHTA and CDR2 is FQGNSA. Trimming took 2 bases from V and 0 from J, leaving 8 bases between them. CDR3 length equals 14 residues. The CDR3 loop is CASSLYQGSYEQYF. CDR3 DNA: TGTGCCAGCAGCTTATATCAGGGCTCCTACGAGCAGTACTTC.

The chain combines TRBV27 with TRBJ2-7, with D possibly matching TRBD2 (5 bases). The CDR3 is made up of 14 amino acids. The V and J ends lost 6 bases and 7 bases respectively, with 19 bases between them. The V gene's germline CDR1 is MNHEY and CDR2 SMNVEV (reference sequence). The CDR3: CASRRDGSPTEQYF. DNA for the CDR3: TGTGCCAGCAGACGGGATGGTTCTCCCACAGAGCAGTACTTC.

The chain joins TRBV2 to TRBJ1-5; TRBD1 agrees at 9 bases. V lost 3 bases, J lost 5 bases, and 5 bases stayed unmatched. The germline CDR1 and CDR2 sequences are SNHLY and FYNNEI. The CDR3 is made up of 15 amino acids. The CDR3 DNA sequence: TGTGCCAGCAGTGAGGACAGGGGTATAGATCAGCCCCAGCATTTT. Translation: CASSEDRGIDQPQHF.

The rearrangement joins TRBV5-6 to TRBJ1-4, with 9 positions matching TRBD1. The CDR3 is 16 amino acids. Germline CDR1 and CDR2: SGHDT and YYEEEE. Unmatched junction bases numbered 15, after V lost 3 bases and J lost 12 bases. The CDR3 loop is CASSSQTGTGKGELFF. The CDR3 bases are TGTGCCAGCAGCTCCCAAACCGGGACAGGGAAGGGGGAACTGTTTTTT.

The V call is TRBV9, the J call TRBJ2-2; 7 nucleotides line up with TRBD2. The CDR3 is made up of 15 amino acids. Germline V gives CDR1 SGDLS, CDR2 YYNGEE. V trimming: 0 bases; J trimming: 5 bases; junction bases outside the gene matches: 4. CDR3 bases: TGTGCCAGCAGCGTAGGCGGGAGTGGTACCGGGGAGCTGTTTTTT. Translating gives CASSVGGSGTGELFF.

This chain joins TRBV19 and TRBJ2-2, with 7 bases aligning to TRBD1. V gave up 7 bases and J gave up 4 bases; unmatched junction bases: 9. CDR1 and CDR2 from the germline V gene are LNHDA and SQIVND (reference sequence). The CDR3 loop spans 15 amino acids. The CDR3 sequence: CASTPGAGGTGELFF. CDR3 nucleotide sequence: TGTGCCAGTACCCCCGGGGCAGGGGGCACCGGGGAGCTGTTTTTT.

This chain joins TRBV19 and TRBJ2-7; no reliable D call. CDR1 is LNHDA and CDR2 is SQIVND in the germline V gene (reference sequence). CDR3 length: 15 amino acids. V dropped 1 base and J dropped 2 bases, with 12 bases sitting between them. The CDR3: CASSIGLLEAYEQYF. Written as DNA, the CDR3 is TGTGCCAGTAGTATAGGACTGCTCGAGGCCTACGAGCAGTACTTC. The complete variable domain, with remaining parts taken from reference TRBV19 and TRBJ2-7, reads DGGITQSPKYLFRKEGQNVTLSCEQNLNHDAMYWYRQDPGQGLRLIYYSQIVNDFQKGDIAEGYSVSREKKESFPLTVTSAQKNPTAFYLCASSIGLLEAYEQYFGPGTRLTVT.

V is TRBV19 and J is TRBJ1-5, with D possibly TRBD1 on 6 matching bases. The V gene lost 1 base and the J gene lost 0 bases, with 13 bases spanning the gap. The germline CDR1 and CDR2 sequences are LNHDA and SQIVND (reference sequence). The CDR3 extends over 17 amino acids. CDR3: CASSIGSGQTSNQPQHF. DNA for the CDR3: TGTGCCAGTAGTATAGGATCTGGACAGACTAGCAATCAGCCCCAGCATTTT.